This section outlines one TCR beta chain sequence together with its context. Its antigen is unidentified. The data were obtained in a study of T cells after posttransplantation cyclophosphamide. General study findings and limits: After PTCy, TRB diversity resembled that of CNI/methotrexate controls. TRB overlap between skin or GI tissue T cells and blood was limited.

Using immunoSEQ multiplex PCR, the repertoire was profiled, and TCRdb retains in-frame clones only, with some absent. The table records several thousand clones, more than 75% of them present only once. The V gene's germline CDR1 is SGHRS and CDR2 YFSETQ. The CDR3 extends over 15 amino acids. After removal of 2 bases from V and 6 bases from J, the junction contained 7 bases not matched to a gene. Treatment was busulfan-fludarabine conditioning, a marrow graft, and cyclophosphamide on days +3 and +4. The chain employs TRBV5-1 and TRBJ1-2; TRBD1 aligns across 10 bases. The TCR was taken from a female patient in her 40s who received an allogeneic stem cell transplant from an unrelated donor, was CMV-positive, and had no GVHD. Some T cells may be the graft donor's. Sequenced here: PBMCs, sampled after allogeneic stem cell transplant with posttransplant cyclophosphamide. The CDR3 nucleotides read TGCGCCAGCAGCTTAGCGGGACAGGGGTATGATGGCTACACCTTC. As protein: CASSLAGQGYDGYTF.